A selection of T cell receptor beta chains follows, all from one sample in a study of cytomegalovirus exposure and HLA in healthy donors. Profiled with immunoSEQ multiplex PCR; TCRdb holds only in-frame clones, not every one. The table has under 200,000 clones, around 75% seen once. Sequenced sample: PBMCs. These receptors were taken from a middle-aged man in good health and CMV-seropositive. The CDR3 runs from the conserved cysteine through the conserved F or W. Each record gives: clone size, V gene, J gene, D gene, CDR3 protein, CDR3 DNA. D genes are given only for firm matches. A row's size may be missing; if present it is once, few, many or a size class.

>NA|TRBV29-1|TRBJ1-1|NA
CSVERGMNTEAFF
TGCAGCGTTGAAAGGGGCATGAACACTGAAGCTTTCTTT
>NA|TRBV19|TRBJ1-5|TRBD1
CASSTPRQGTSQPQHF
TGTGCCAGTAGTACACCGAGACAGGGTACGTCTCAGCCCCAGCATTTT
>NA|TRBV28|TRBJ2-4|NA
CASREGDIKNIQYF
TGTGCCAGCAGGGAGGGCGATATCAAAAACATTCAGTACTTC
>NA|TRBV4-3|TRBJ2-1|TRBD1
CASSRNAGQGQFF
TGCGCCAGCAGCCGCAACGCGGGACAGGGTCAGTTCTTC
>NA|TRBV4-3|TRBJ2-7|NA
CASSQVAVSSYEQYF
TGCGCCAGCAGCCAAGTAGCGGTGAGCTCCTACGAGCAGTACTTC
>NA|TRBV27|TRBJ2-4|NA
CASSLLATKNIQYF
TGTGCCAGCAGTTTACTAGCCACCAAAAACATTCAGTACTTC
>NA|TRBV19|TRBJ1-2|NA
CASSSSGEYGYTF
TGTGCCAGTAGCTCCTCGGGGGAGTATGGCTACACCTTC
>NA|TRBV19|TRBJ1-4|NA
CASSIDFRRQSNEKLFF
TGTGCCAGTAGTATAGATTTCAGGAGACAGAGTAATGAAAAACTGTTTTTT
>NA|TRBV4-3|TRBJ1-1|TRBD1
CASSQDVQGINTEAFF
TGCGCCAGCAGCCAAGATGTACAGGGGATCAACACTGAAGCTTTCTTT
>NA|TRBV7-8|TRBJ1-3|NA
CASSSRGGELSGNTIYF
TGTGCCAGCAGCTCGCGAGGGGGAGAACTCTCTGGAAACACCATATATTTT
>NA|TRBV5-1|TRBJ2-7|TRBD1
CASSSGQGRYEQYF
TGCGCCAGCAGCTCGGGACAGGGTAGATACGAGCAGTACTTC
>NA|TRBV7-6|TRBJ1-2|TRBD1
CASSPELGQGNYGYTF
TGTGCCAGCAGCCCAGAACTGGGACAGGGGAACTATGGCTACACCTTC
>NA|TRBV7-9|TRBJ2-3|NA
CASSLGLGDTDTQYF
TGTGCCAGCAGCTTAGGTTTAGGGGACACAGATACGCAGTATTTT
>NA|TRBV19|TRBJ2-3|TRBD2
CASSLLAGITDTQYF
TGTGCCAGTAGCCTACTAGCGGGGATCACAGATACGCAGTATTTT
>NA|TRBV27|TRBJ2-3|TRBD2
CASSLAGGPLDTQYF
TGTGCCAGCAGTCTAGCGGGGGGACCCTTGGATACGCAGTATTTT
>NA|TRBV10-1|TRBJ2-7|TRBD2
CASSMGLAGSYEQYF
TGCGCCAGCAGTATGGGACTAGCGGGCTCCTACGAGCAGTACTTC
>NA|TRBV19|TRBJ1-4|NA
CASRLPARNEKLFF
TGTGCCAGTAGGTTGCCTGCGAGGAATGAAAAACTGTTTTTT
>NA|TRBV6-1|TRBJ2-1|TRBD2
CASSGQRGVSNEQFF
TGTGCCAGCAGTGGTCAGCGGGGGGTTTCGAATGAGCAGTTCTTC
>NA|TRBV7-9|TRBJ2-1|TRBD2
CASSSSWGGNEQFF
TGTGCCAGCAGCTCCAGCTGGGGGGGCAATGAGCAGTTCTTC
>once|TRBV19|TRBJ1-5|NA
CASRSGPPSNQPQHF
TGTGCCAGCAGATCTGGGCCCCCGAGCAATCAGCCCCAGCATTTT
>NA|TRBV18|TRBJ2-1|NA
CASSSEGRHNEQFF
TGTGCCAGCTCATCGGAAGGGAGACACAATGAGCAGTTCTTC
>NA|TRBV7-2|TRBJ1-4|NA
CASSHRVATPNEKLFF
TGTGCCAGCAGCCACAGGGTTGCAACCCCTAATGAAAAACTGTTTTTT
>NA|TRBV30|TRBJ2-7|NA
CAWSTGSYEQYF
TGTGCCTGGTCCACAGGCTCCTACGAGCAGTACTTC
>NA|TRBV5-4|TRBJ2-2|NA
CASSLANRVDTGELFF
TGTGCCAGCAGCTTGGCCAACAGGGTTGACACCGGGGAGCTGTTTTTT
>NA|TRBV7-2|TRBJ2-1|NA
CASSLGVKEGNEQFF
TGTGCCAGCAGCTTAGGAGTTAAAGAGGGCAATGAGCAGTTCTTC
>once|TRBV7-2|TRBJ2-7|TRBD1
CASSPRTGEYEQYF
TGTGCCAGCAGCCCGAGGACAGGGGAGTACGAGCAGTACTTC
>NA|TRBV9|TRBJ1-1|NA
CASSKDSGYTEAFF
TGTGCCAGCAGCAAAGACTCGGGGTACACTGAAGCTTTCTTT
>NA|TRBV5-1|TRBJ2-1|TRBD2
CASLGLAGAYNEQFF
TGCGCCAGCCTAGGACTAGCGGGGGCCTACAATGAGCAGTTCTTC
>NA|TRBV7-9|TRBJ2-5|NA
CASSLGRGGETQYF
TGTGCCAGCAGCTTAGGGCGGGGAGGAGAGACCCAGTACTTC
>NA|TRBV6-5|TRBJ2-7|NA
CASTKGQLYEQYF
TGTGCCAGCACAAAAGGACAGCTCTACGAGCAGTACTTC
>NA|TRBV28|TRBJ2-2|NA
CASSSPFLAVSANTGELFF
TGTGCCAGCAGTTCGCCCTTCCTAGCTGTCAGCGCGAACACCGGGGAGCTGTTTTTT
>NA|TRBV19|TRBJ1-6|TRBD1
CASSERDSFNSPLHF
TGTGCCAGTAGTGAACGGGACAGTTTTAATTCACCCCTCCACTTT
>few|TRBV2|TRBJ1-1|NA
CASVTTGDTEAFF
TGTGCCAGCGTCACCACGGGGGACACTGAAGCTTTCTTT
>NA|TRBV9|TRBJ1-1|NA
CASSPGLGTEAFF
TGTGCCAGCAGTCCGGGACTAGGCACTGAAGCTTTCTTT
>NA|TRBV15|TRBJ1-1|NA
CATSPGGTANTEAFF
TGTGCCACCAGTCCCGGGGGTACAGCCAACACTGAAGCTTTCTTT
>NA|TRBV7-8|TRBJ1-5|NA
CASSLARGRQDNQPQHF
TGTGCCAGCAGCTTAGCGAGGGGGAGACAGGACAATCAGCCCCAGCATTTT